The entry below describes one T cell receptor (beta chain). The entry originates in a study of blood T cell repertoires in COVID-19. Overall study context: PBMCs, B-cell-depleted T cells, or T cells provided the cDNA or gDNA that made up the material.

Cohort assignment relied on participant-reported clinical history. The CDR3 runs to 13 residues. Looked up from germline, CDR1 is SQVTM and CDR2 is ANQGSEA. The junction had 2 bases not matched to a gene; V was cut back by 4 bases and J by 2 bases. Libraries were prepared by immunoSEQ multiplex PCR; TCRdb keeps only in-frame clonotypes and omits some of them. This table holds roughly 300,000 clones, approximately 81% found once. The TCR comes from a woman aged 50 to 65 who had recovered from COVID-19. The specimen was PBMCs or T cells enriched from blood (not recorded which). The chain carries TRBV29-1 and TRBJ1-3; 7 bases map to TRBD1. The CDR3 here is CSVARGAGNTIYF. CDR3 bases: TGCAGCGTTGCCAGGGGGGCTGGAAACACCATATATTTT.